This TCR beta chain was sequenced for a study of siplizumab effects on memory and regulatory T cells. As regards this clone: Its matching antigen is unknown.

General study findings and limits: Researchers did not confirm the suppressive function of proliferating Tregs from siplizumab cultures. Assignment of a naive or memory phenotype failed for roughly 75-97% of the proliferating CD4+ or CD8+ clones. Just a small share of alloreactive clones was traced back to unstimulated subsets. Memory cells seemed less diverse than naive T cells, which also seemed major contributors to the alloresponse.

Germline lookup yields CDR1 SGDLS and CDR2 YYNGEE. V was clipped by 2 bases and J by 6 bases; unmatched bases: 8. This CDR3 comprises 15 residues. Assay: immunoSEQ multiplex PCR; the TCRdb copy retains only in-frame clones and omits some. The table includes about 100,000 clones, 75% to 95% detected once. What was sequenced was CD4+ T cells sorted from blood. This chain uses TRBV9 with TRBJ2-7; TRBD1 matches at 10 bases. The clonotype was recovered from a human donor in good health. CDR3 bases: TGTGCCAGCAGCGTCCAGCCCGGGACAGGGGCCGAGCAGTACTTC. Translation gives CASSVQPGTGAEQYF.